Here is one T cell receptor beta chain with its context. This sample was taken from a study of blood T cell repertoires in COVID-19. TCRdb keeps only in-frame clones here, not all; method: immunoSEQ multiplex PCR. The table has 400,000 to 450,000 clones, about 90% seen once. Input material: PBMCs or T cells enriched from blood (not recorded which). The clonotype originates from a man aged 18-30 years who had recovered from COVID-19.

The DNA of the CDR3 is TGTGCCAGTAGTTCCGGGACAGGGGGCGAGCAGTACTTC. Protein: CASSSGTGGEQYF. The genes are TRBV19 and TRBJ2-7, with 11 bases aligning to TRBD1. CDR3 length equals 13 residues. Germline values: CDR1 LNHDA, CDR2 SQIVND (reference sequence). V lost 5 bases and J lost 6; bases outside the gene matches: 3.